Presented here are 18 T cell receptor beta chains from one specimen sequenced in a study of T cell responses to AZD1222 COVID-19 vaccine. Clones were sequenced by immunoSEQ multiplex PCR, and TCRdb holds only the in-frame ones, with some missing. The sample records 85,000 to 130,000 clones, around nine tenths being singletons. The specimen was peripheral blood, collected on day 0 of AZD1222 vaccination. The source is an adult in good health.

The chain couples TRBV3-1 (or the pseudogene TRBV3-2) to TRBJ2-5; D is uncertain. Between the trimmed V and J ends, which lost 6 bases and 5 bases, there was a span of 7 bases. Germline loops: CDR1 LGHDT, CDR2 YNNKEL (reference sequence). CDR3 length: 11 residues. The CDR3 here is CASRVGETQYF. The DNA of the CDR3 is TGTGCCAGCAGGGTCGGGGAGACCCAGTACTTC.

The chain carries TRBV15 and TRBJ2-6; 7 bases fit TRBD1. The length of the CDR3 is 15 residues. Germline CDR1 LNHNV, CDR2 YYDKDF (reference sequence). Trimming removed 5 bases from V and 2 bases from J; junction bases left unmatched: 3. The CDR3 nucleotides read TGTGCCACCAGCTTAGACAGGGCTGGGGCCAACGTCCTGACTTTC. Translated: CATSLDRAGANVLTF.

V usage is TRBV5-5 and J usage is TRBJ1-6; D ambiguous. The CDR3 sequence is 13 residues long. Germline V lookup: CDR1 SGHKS, CDR2 YYEKEE (reference sequence). Trimming took 0 bases from V and 10 from J, leaving 8 bases between them. The CDR3 region has the DNA TGTGCCAGCAGCTTGGGGCCCGACTCACCCCTCCACTTT. This translates into CASSLGPDSPLHF.

This clone has only a few counts. The chain joins TRBV11-2 to TRBJ2-2, with D maybe TRBD2 (5 bases). Trimming shortened V by 0 bases and J by 0 bases, and 11 bases separated the two germline ends. The CDR3 covers 17 residues. Germline V gene sequence: CDR1 SGHAT, CDR2 FQNNGV. The CDR3 region is CASSLEPWTSNTGELFF. CDR3 DNA sequence: TGTGCCAGCAGCTTAGAACCCTGGACTTCGAACACCGGGGAGCTGTTTTTT.

The V gene is TRBV12-3 or TRBV12-4, the J gene TRBJ1-2; D remains ambiguous. V lost 5 bases and J 0 bases, leaving 4 bases between the germline ends. This CDR3 region has 12 residues. This chain's CDR3 is CASSQANYGYTF. CDR3 DNA: TGTGCCAGCAGTCAAGCTAACTATGGCTACACCTTC.

This clone occurred a few times. The chain carries TRBV14 and TRBJ1-1; D gene uncertain. Germline CDR1 is SGHDN and CDR2 is FVKESK. The V and J ends lost 3 bases and 0 bases respectively, with 11 bases between them. The CDR3 is 15 residues long. The CDR3 here is CASSHPPPMNTEAFF. CDR3 coding DNA: TGTGCCAGCAGCCATCCTCCACCGATGAACACTGAAGCTTTCTTT.

The chain combines TRBV19 with TRBJ2-7, with TRBD2 identical over 9 bases. Trimming cost V 7 bases and J 0 bases; bases outside gene matches: 4. The CDR3 totals 14 residues. The germline V gene encodes CDR1 LNHDA and CDR2 SQIVND (reference sequence). In DNA, the CDR3 is TGTGCCAGTACTGCGGGGGGGGCCTCCTACGAGCAGTACTTC. It codes for CASTAGGASYEQYF.

This clone has only a few counts. The chain combines TRBV5-1 with TRBJ1-1; D perhaps matches TRBD1 (5 bases). Deletions cut 3 bases from V and 1 base from J, with 13 bases between. The CDR3 spans 15 residues. Germline CDR1 reads SGHRS; CDR2 reads YFSETQ. The CDR3 here is CASSSGDQGNTEAFF. CDR3 in DNA: TGCGCCAGCAGCTCTGGGGACCAGGGGAACACTGAAGCTTTCTTT.

This chain connects TRBV28 to TRBJ2-1; 7 bases map to TRBD2. The CDR3 is 12 amino acids. The germline CDR1 and CDR2 sequences are MDHEN and SYDVKM. With 5 bases clipped from V and 13 bases from J, the junction kept 8 bases outside the gene matches. The CDR3: CASSAPSGSQFF. CDR3 bases: TGTGCCAGCAGTGCCCCTAGCGGATCCCAGTTCTTC.

V gene TRBV5-6 combines with J gene TRBJ1-1, with D tentatively TRBD1 (5 bases). The CDR3 runs 13 residues. V was shortened by 4 bases and J by 3 bases, with 10 bases between the two germline ends. Per the germline V gene, CDR1 is SGHDT and CDR2 is YYEEEE. CDR3 in amino acids: CASSTGRHTEAFF. CDR3 nucleotide sequence: TGTGCCAGCAGCACGGGACGGCACACTGAAGCTTTCTTT. The complete variable domain, with remaining parts taken from reference TRBV5-6 and TRBJ1-1, reads DAGVTQSPTHLIKTRGQQVTLRCSPKSGHDTVSWYQQALGQGPQFIFQYYEEEERQRGNFPDRFSGHQFPNYSSELNVNALLLGDSALYLCASSTGRHTEAFFGQGTRLTVV.

This chain joins TRBV4-2 and TRBJ2-5, with D tentatively TRBD2 (7 bases). Germline lookup yields CDR1 LGHNA and CDR2 YNFKEQ. Trimming removed 1 base from V and 1 base from J, with 10 bases in between. The CDR3 spans 15 residues. The CDR3 protein is CASSQGAGAQETQYF. The CDR3 DNA follows: TGTGCCAGCAGCCAAGGGGCGGGGGCCCAAGAGACCCAGTACTTC.

V and J are TRBV9 and TRBJ1-2; tentatively, D is TRBD1 (5 bases). Germline CDR1 is SGDLS and CDR2 is YYNGEE. V was cut by 4 bases and J by 9 bases, with 19 bases left in between. CDR3 length: 14 residues. The CDR3 DNA reads as TGTGCCAGCAGCACCCGGGACTGGGCTGGGAGCTACACCTTC. Its translation: CASSTRDWAGSYTF.

The chain has TRBV19 and TRBJ2-2; 8 nucleotides line up with TRBD1. The CDR3 extends over 14 amino acids. The germline V gene encodes CDR1 LNHDA and CDR2 SQIVND (reference sequence). The ends lost 6 bases at V and 4 bases at J; junction bases unmatched: 4. CDR3 nucleotides: TGTGCCAGTAGGGGACAGGTTAGCACCGGGGAGCTGTTTTTT. It is translated as CASRGQVSTGELFF.

The chain employs TRBV15 and TRBJ2-1; 9 bases are a match to TRBD2. V lost 0 bases, J lost 4 bases, and 4 bases stayed unmatched. The CDR3 loop spans 16 amino acids. The germline CDR1 and CDR2 sequences are LNHNV and YYDKDF (reference sequence). The CDR3 is CATSRDSGGQYNEQFF. The CDR3 DNA sequence: TGTGCCACCAGCAGAGATAGCGGGGGACAATACAATGAGCAGTTCTTC.

The chain joins TRBV6-4 to TRBJ1-6, with D maybe TRBD1 (5 bases). Per germline, CDR1 MRHNA and CDR2 SNTAGT. This CDR3 has 14 amino acids. With 3 bases removed from V and 5 bases from J, the gap between germline ends came to 8 bases. The CDR3 DNA is TGTGCCAGCAGTGAGGGCAGGGATAATTCACCCCTCCACTTT. Protein: CASSEGRDNSPLHF.

The rearrangement links TRBV4-1 to TRBJ2-7; D unresolved. The CDR3 has 13 amino acids. The germline V gene has CDR1 MGHRA and CDR2 YSYEKL. V lost 4 bases and J 2 bases, leaving 9 bases between the germline ends. The DNA of the CDR3 is TGCGCCAGCAGCCGGGCGGTTACCTACGAGCAGTACTTC. This sequence encodes CASSRAVTYEQYF.

In DNA, the CDR3 is TGCGCCAGCAGCCGAGGGGGAAGCTATGGCTACACCTTC. Translating gives CASSRGGSYGYTF. The chain couples TRBV5-1 to TRBJ1-2; weak D call: TRBD1 (6 bases). CDR3 length: 13 residues. Germline V CDR1 and CDR2: SGHRS, YFSETQ. Trimming took 4 bases from V and 4 from J, leaving 11 bases between them.

This clone was counted only a few times. The V call is TRBV10-2, the J call TRBJ2-2, with a weak D call TRBD2 (6 bases). Germline V gene data show CDR1 as WSHSY and CDR2 as SAAADI. The CDR3 contains 14 residues. V lost 5 bases, J lost 1 base, and 8 bases lay in between. This CDR3 is CASSPAGNTGELFF. The CDR3 coding sequence is TGCGCCAGCAGTCCAGCGGGGAACACCGGGGAGCTGTTTTTT.